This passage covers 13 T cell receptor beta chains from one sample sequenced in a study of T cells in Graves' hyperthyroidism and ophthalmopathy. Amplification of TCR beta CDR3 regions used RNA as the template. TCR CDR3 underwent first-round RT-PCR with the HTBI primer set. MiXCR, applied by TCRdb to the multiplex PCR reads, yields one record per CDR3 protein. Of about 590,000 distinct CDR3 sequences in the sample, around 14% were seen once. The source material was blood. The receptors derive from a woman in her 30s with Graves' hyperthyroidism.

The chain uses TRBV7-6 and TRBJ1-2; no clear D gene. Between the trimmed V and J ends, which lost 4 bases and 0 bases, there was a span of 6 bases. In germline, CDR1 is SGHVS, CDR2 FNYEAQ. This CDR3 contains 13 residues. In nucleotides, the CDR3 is TGTGCCAGCAGCTCTCCTCCTAACTATGGCTACACCTTC. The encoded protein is CASSSPPNYGYTF.

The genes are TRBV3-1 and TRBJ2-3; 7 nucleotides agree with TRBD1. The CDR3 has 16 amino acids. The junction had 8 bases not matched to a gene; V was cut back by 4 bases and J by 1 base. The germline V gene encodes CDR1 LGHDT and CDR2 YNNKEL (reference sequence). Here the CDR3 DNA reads TGTGCCAGCAGCCGCCTGGGGACAGTGGGCACAGATACGCAGTATTTT. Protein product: CASSRLGTVGTDTQYF.

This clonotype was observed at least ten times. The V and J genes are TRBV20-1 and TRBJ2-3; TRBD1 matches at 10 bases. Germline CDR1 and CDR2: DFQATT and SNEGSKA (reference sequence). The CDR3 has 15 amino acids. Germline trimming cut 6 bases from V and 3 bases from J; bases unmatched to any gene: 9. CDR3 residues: CSAYNRDRGTDTQYF. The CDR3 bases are TGCAGTGCATACAACCGGGACAGGGGTACAGATACGCAGTATTTT.

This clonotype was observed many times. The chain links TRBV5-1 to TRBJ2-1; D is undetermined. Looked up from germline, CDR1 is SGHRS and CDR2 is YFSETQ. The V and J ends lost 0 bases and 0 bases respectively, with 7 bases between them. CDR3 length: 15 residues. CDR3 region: CASSLGESSYNEQFF. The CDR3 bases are TGCGCCAGCAGCTTGGGAGAGAGCTCCTACAATGAGCAGTTCTTC.

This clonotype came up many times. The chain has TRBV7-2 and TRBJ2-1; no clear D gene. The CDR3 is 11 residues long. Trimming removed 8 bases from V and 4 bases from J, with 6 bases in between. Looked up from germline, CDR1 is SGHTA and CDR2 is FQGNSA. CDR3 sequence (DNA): TGTGCCAGCGGGCAGTACAATGAGCAGTTCTTC. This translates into CASGQYNEQFF. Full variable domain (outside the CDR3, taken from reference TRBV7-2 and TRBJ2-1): GAGVSQSPSNKVTEKGKDVELRCDPISGHTALYWYRQSLGQGLEFLIYFQGNSAPDKSGLPSDRFSAERTGGSVSTLTIQRTQQEDSAVYLCASGQYNEQFFGPGTRLTVL.

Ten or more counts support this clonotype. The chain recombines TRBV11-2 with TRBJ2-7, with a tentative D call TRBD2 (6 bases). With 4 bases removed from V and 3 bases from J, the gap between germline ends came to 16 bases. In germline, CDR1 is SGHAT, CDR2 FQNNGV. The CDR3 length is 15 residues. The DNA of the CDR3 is TGTGCCAGCAGCTCCCCTAGGCGGGGCCTCTACGAGCAGTACTTC. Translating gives CASSSPRRGLYEQYF.

The CDR3 DNA is TGTGCCACCAGCAGAGATTTTCAGGATGCACTTAGCGAGCAGTACTTC. Residues: CATSRDFQDALSEQYF. The V gene is TRBV15, the J gene TRBJ2-7, with D hard to call. This CDR3 spans 16 amino acids. Germline assignment: CDR1 LNHNV and CDR2 YYDKDF (reference sequence). The V gene lost 0 bases and the J gene lost 6 bases, with 18 bases spanning the gap. Full variable domain (missing parts from reference TRBV15 and TRBJ2-7): DAMVIQNPRYQVTQFGKPVTLSCSQTLNHNVMYWYQQKSSQAPKLLFHYYDKDFNNEADTPDNFQSRRPNTSFCFLDIRSPGLGDTAMYLCATSRDFQDALSEQYFGPGTRLTVT.

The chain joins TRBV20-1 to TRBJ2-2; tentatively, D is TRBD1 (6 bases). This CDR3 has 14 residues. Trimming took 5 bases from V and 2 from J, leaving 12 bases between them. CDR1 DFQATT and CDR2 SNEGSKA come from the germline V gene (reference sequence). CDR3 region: CSAAKQGNTGELFF. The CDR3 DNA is TGCAGTGCTGCGAAACAGGGCAACACCGGGGAGCTGTTTTTT.

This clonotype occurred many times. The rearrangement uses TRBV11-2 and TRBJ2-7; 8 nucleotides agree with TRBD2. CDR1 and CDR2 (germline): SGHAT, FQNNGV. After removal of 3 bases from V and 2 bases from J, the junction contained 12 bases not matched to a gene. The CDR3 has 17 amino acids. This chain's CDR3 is CASSFGVSGSPTYEQYF. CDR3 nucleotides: TGTGCCAGCAGCTTTGGCGTCAGCGGGAGCCCCACCTACGAGCAGTACTTC.

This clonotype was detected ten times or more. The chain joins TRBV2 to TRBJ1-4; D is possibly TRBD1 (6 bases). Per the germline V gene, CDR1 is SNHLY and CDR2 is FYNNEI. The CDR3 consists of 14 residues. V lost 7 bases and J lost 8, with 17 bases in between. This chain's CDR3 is CASNGRGAGEKLFF. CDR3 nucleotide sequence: TGTGCCAGCAACGGGCGGGGGGCTGGGGAAAAACTGTTTTTT.

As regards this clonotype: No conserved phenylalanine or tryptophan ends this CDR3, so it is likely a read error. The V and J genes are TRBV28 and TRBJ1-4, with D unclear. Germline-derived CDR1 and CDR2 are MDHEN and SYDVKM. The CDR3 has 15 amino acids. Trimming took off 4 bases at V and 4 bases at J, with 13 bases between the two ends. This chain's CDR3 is CASSSSGRDNEKLFV. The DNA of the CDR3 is TGTGCCAGCAGTTCATCTGGACGGGATAATGAAAAACTGTTTGTT.

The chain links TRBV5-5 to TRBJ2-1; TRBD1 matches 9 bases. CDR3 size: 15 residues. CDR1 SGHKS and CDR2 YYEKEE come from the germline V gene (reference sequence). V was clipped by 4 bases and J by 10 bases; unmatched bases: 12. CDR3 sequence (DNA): TGTGCCAGCAGCCCGACGGGACAGGGATTGGGGGAGCAGTTCTTC. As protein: CASSPTGQGLGEQFF.

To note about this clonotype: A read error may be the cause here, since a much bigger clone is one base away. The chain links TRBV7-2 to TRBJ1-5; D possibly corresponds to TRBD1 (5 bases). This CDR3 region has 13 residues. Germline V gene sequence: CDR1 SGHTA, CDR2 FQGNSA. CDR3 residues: CAGSSAGYQPQHF. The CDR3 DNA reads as TGTGCCGGCAGCTCTGCAGGGTACCAGCCCCAGCATTTT.